The 19 T cell receptor beta chains below were found in one sample sequenced in a study of response to subunit inactivated influenza vaccine (dated by TCRdb to 2016 to 2019). Library preparation was by RT-PCR. Data came from an Illumina HiSeq 2500. TCRdb reran the public reads through fastp at Q25 and MiXCR, keeping productive beta chains. A single entry per CDR3 protein holds the most common genes and DNA from its merged rows. The sample table records 800,000 or so distinct CDR3 sequences; about 20% of these occur just once. The ten biggest clones cover more than 8.5% of the sample. This specimen consisted of PBMCs from blood, obtained around 5 days after vaccination. These receptor sequences come from a man aged 45-65 years who received an inactivated influenza vaccine. Donor details come from another sample of the same person, matched by shared clones.

The chain carries TRBV6-1 and TRBJ2-1; D may be TRBD1 or TRBD2 (6 bases each). CDR3 length: 19 residues. Trimming removed 6 bases from V and 0 bases from J, with 24 bases in between. CDR1 and CDR2 (germline): MNHNS, SASEGT. The CDR3 bases are TGTGCCAGCAGCCCCCAGGGGCTTACGTGGGGGGACTCCTACAATGAGCAGTTCTTC. This encodes CASSPQGLTWGDSYNEQFF.

This clonotype was recorded many times. The chain employs TRBV27 and TRBJ2-7; no firm D call. Germline lookup yields CDR1 MNHEY and CDR2 SMNVEV (reference sequence). This CDR3 is 15 amino acids long. The ends were cut back, 6 bases at V and 0 bases at J, with 15 bases in the middle. CDR3 sequence: CASRKPRLSSYEQYF. The CDR3 bases are TGTGCCAGCAGAAAACCGAGATTAAGCTCCTACGAGCAGTACTTC.

The sample holds many counts of this clonotype. The J gene is TRBJ2-7, the V gene TRBV5-1, with a weak D call TRBD2 (5 bases). This CDR3 region has 12 residues. V shed 6 bases and J shed 4 bases, with 11 bases lying between them. CDR1 and CDR2 (germline): SGHRS, YFSETQ. CDR3 region: CASTSGEYEQYF. In nucleotides, the CDR3 is TGCGCCAGCACATCCGGGGAGTACGAGCAGTACTTC.

The CDR3 bases are TGTGCCAGCAGCTACCTCGGGGGGGCCAACGCAGATACGCAGTATTTT. Its protein product is CASSYLGGANADTQYF. The gene calls are TRBV7-2 and TRBJ2-3; 8 bases are shared with TRBD2. Trimming removed 4 bases from V and 4 bases from J; junction bases left unmatched: 10. Germline V gene data show CDR1 as SGHTA and CDR2 as FQGNSA. The CDR3 consists of 16 residues.

Comment on this clonotype: An end of the junction differs from the germline gene, which may be a read error. The rearrangement links TRBV12-3 or TRBV12-4 to TRBJ2-7; D not resolved. The length of the CDR3 is 14 residues. Here the CDR3 DNA reads TGTGCCAGCGGTTTTCGCTCCGGTGCCTACGAGCAGTACTTC. The encoded protein is CASGFRSGAYEQYF.

This clonotype was counted a few times. The chain recombines TRBV2 with TRBJ2-7, with D perhaps TRBD2 (5 bases). CDR1 is SNHLY, CDR2 FYNNEI, per germline. CDR3 length equals 13 residues. With 1 base removed from V and 2 bases from J, the gap between germline ends came to 6 bases. CDR3 sequence reads: CASSEGGAYEQYF. In DNA, the CDR3 is TGTGCCAGCAGTGAAGGGGGAGCCTACGAGCAGTACTTC. The full variable domain, completed using reference TRBV2 and TRBJ2-7, is EPEVTQTPSHQVTQMGQEVILRCVPISNHLYFYWYRQILGQKVEFLVSFYNNEISEKSEIFDDQFSVERPDGSNFTLKIRSTKLEDSAMYFCASSEGGAYEQYFGPGTRLTVT.

CDR3 in amino acids: CASSVTNGPYEQYF. DNA of the CDR3: TGTGCCAGCAGTGTGACTAACGGACCTTACGAGCAGTACTTC. V usage is TRBV12-3 or TRBV12-4 and J usage is TRBJ2-7, with D possibly being TRBD2 (5 bases). The length of the CDR3 is 14 residues. The V end lost 5 bases, the J end lost 4 bases, and 15 bases lay between the germline ends.

This clonotype came up a few times. The chain uses TRBV12-3 or TRBV12-4 and TRBJ1-2, with TRBD1 matching over 11 bases. The CDR3 consists of 15 residues. Germline trimming cut 5 bases from V and 7 bases from J; bases unmatched to any gene: 9. The CDR3, as DNA: TGTGCCAGCAGTGGACAGGGGGCTGGGTTAGGTGGCTACACCTTC. Translation: CASSGQGAGLGGYTF.

This clonotype was picked up a small number of times. The rearrangement joins TRBV5-1 to TRBJ1-4; tentative D call: TRBD1 (6 bases). V shed 4 bases and J shed 0 bases, with 13 bases lying between them. This CDR3 spans 16 amino acids. Germline CDR1 reads SGHRS; CDR2 reads YFSETQ. CDR3 nucleotide sequence: TGCGCCAGCAGCCCGGGTGACAGGACAACTAATGAAAAACTGTTTTTT. Its protein is CASSPGDRTTNEKLFF.

V is TRBV9 and J is TRBJ2-4; 9 bases align to TRBD2. The trim removed 0 bases at V and 5 bases at J, leaving 3 bases unmatched. The germline CDR1 and CDR2 sequences are SGDLS and YYNGEE. The CDR3 has 15 residues. CDR3 in amino acids: CASSVAPSGENIQYF. For the CDR3, the DNA is TGTGCCAGCAGCGTAGCGCCTAGCGGGGAAAACATTCAGTACTTC.

The sample holds a few counts of this clonotype. The CDR3 coding sequence is TGCAGCGTTGAAGAGAGTAAGGGAGGACACGTTGTCACTGAAGCTTTCTTT. The encoded protein is CSVEESKGGHVVTEAFF. The rearrangement uses TRBV29-1 and TRBJ1-1, with a weak D call TRBD1 (5 bases). From germline, CDR1 is SQVTM and CDR2 ANQGSEA. Deletions cut 0 bases from V and 4 bases from J, with 21 bases between. The CDR3 sequence is 17 residues long.

This clonotype was counted between two and nine times. V is TRBV15 and J is TRBJ2-1, with TRBD2 identical over 7 bases. Germline CDR1 LNHNV, CDR2 YYDKDF (reference sequence). The CDR3 totals 17 residues. The junction had 8 bases not matched to a gene; V was cut back by 3 bases and J by 0 bases. CDR3 nucleotides: TGTGCCACCAGCAGGGCGTCGGGGGGACTCTCCTACAATGAGCAGTTCTTC. This sequence encodes CATSRASGGLSYNEQFF.

This clonotype was found a few times. The chain recombines TRBV20-1 with TRBJ2-2, with 12 bases aligning to TRBD1. Germline V gives CDR1 DFQATT, CDR2 SNEGSKA (reference sequence). The CDR3 covers 15 residues. Losses at the gene ends were 4 bases for V and 5 bases for J; bases not matched to a gene: 5. Here the CDR3 DNA reads TGCAGTGCTACCGGGACAGGGGGCTGGACCGGGGAGCTGTTTTTT. Residues: CSATGTGGWTGELFF.

This clonotype was detected once. This CDR3 fails to terminate in the conserved phenylalanine or tryptophan, so it likely reflects a read error. The V gene is TRBV5-8, the J gene TRBJ2-1, with D possibly being TRBD1 or TRBD2 (5 bases each). CDR1 and CDR2 (germline): SGHTS, YDEGEE. The CDR3 runs to 16 residues. The chain's CDR3 is CACSLPPGPMGNEQFC. The CDR3 DNA reads TGTGCGTGCAGCCTGCCCCCGGGACCCATGGGCAATGAGCAGTTCTGC.

This clonotype has only a few counts. The chain couples TRBV6-2 or TRBV6-3 to TRBJ2-5; TRBD1 aligns across 7 bases. In germline, CDR1 is MNHEY, CDR2 SVGEGT. Trimming took 5 bases from V and 4 from J; bases not matched to a gene: 10. The CDR3 runs 15 residues. In DNA form, the CDR3 reads TGTGCCAGCAGTCCACCGCGGACAGGACGAGAGACCCAGTACTTC. This encodes CASSPPRTGRETQYF.

V and J are TRBV14 and TRBJ2-2; 9 nucleotides agree with TRBD1. Germline CDR1 and CDR2: SGHDN and FVKESK. This CDR3 has 16 residues. Trimming cost V 2 bases and J 1 base; bases outside gene matches: 2. The CDR3 loop reads CASSQTGGMNTGELFF. CDR3 nucleotide sequence: TGTGCCAGCAGCCAAACAGGGGGCATGAACACCGGGGAGCTGTTTTTT.

This chain connects TRBV12-3 or TRBV12-4 to TRBJ2-7; D uncertain. The CDR3 contains 13 residues. Trimming took 7 bases from V and 0 from J, leaving 10 bases between them. The chain's CDR3 is CASNRDSSYEQYF. CDR3 DNA sequence: TGTGCCAGCAATCGTGACTCCTCCTACGAGCAGTACTTC.

This clonotype was recorded a few times. This chain's CDR3 is CSARDHRGQGSQEQYF. The CDR3 DNA is TGCAGTGCTAGAGATCATCGGGGACAGGGGAGTCAGGAGCAGTACTTC. The chain joins TRBV20-1 to TRBJ2-7; 10 nucleotides line up with TRBD1. The CDR3 spans 16 residues. Germline CDR1 DFQATT, CDR2 SNEGSKA (reference sequence). V lost 0 bases to trimming and J lost 7 bases; unmatched junction nucleotides: 12.

This clonotype was counted a few times. The V and J genes are TRBV11-2 and TRBJ2-2; 13 nucleotides agree with TRBD2. The CDR3 covers 18 residues. Trimming removed 5 bases from V and 0 bases from J; junction bases left unmatched: 6. Per the germline V gene, CDR1 is SGHAT and CDR2 is FQNNGV. CDR3 protein: CASSMGTSGIPNTGELFF. CDR3 in DNA: TGTGCCAGCAGCATGGGGACTAGCGGGATCCCGAACACCGGGGAGCTGTTTTTT. The whole variable domain, filled in from reference TRBV11-2 and TRBJ2-2, reads EAGVAQSPRYKIIEKRQSVAFWCNPISGHATLYWYQQILGQGPKLLIQFQNNGVVDDSQLPKDRFSAERLKGVDSTLKIQPAKLEDSAVYLCASSMGTSGIPNTGELFFGEGSRLTVL.